The clone carrying this T cell receptor (beta chain) was observed many times. Its antigen is unidentified. This CDR3 has 14 amino acids. Germline assignment: CDR1 MNHEY and CDR2 SVGEGT. Trimming removed 0 bases from V and 5 bases from J, with 7 bases in between. This record comes from a study of T-cell reconstitution after alpha-beta-depleted transplantation in children. Study-wide points: As was reported, about two months after transplant, alpha-beta T cells came from several hundred expanded graft clones. Some patients owed their high day-60 TCRbeta diversity to surviving recipient T cells and thymic progenitors.

Library preparation (for TCRbeta) was performed with unique molecular identifiers. TCRdb called the PCR reads again in MiXCR, with one record for every CDR3 protein. The sample includes about 210,000 distinct CDR3 sequences, about a sixth of them seen just once. The source of this sequence is a male patient aged 2 to 10 who had a stem cell transplant for acute lymphoblastic leukemia, so the T cells may come from the graft donor. The rearrangement joins TRBV6-2 or TRBV6-3 to TRBJ2-2, with D hard to call. Sequencing used PBMCs, mostly from graft donor cells, obtained 360 days after TCRalphabeta/CD19-depleted stem cell transplant. The CDR3 spells CASSYSGGTGELFF. The CDR3 nucleotides are TGTGCCAGCAGTTACTCTGGTGGTACCGGGGAGCTGTTTTTT.